These 8 T cell receptor beta chains were sequenced from one sample in a study of blood T cell repertoires in COVID-19. TCRdb's copy holds only in-frame clones and misses some; the assay was immunoSEQ multiplex PCR. The sample records 200,000 to 250,000 clones, more than 85% being singletons. What was sequenced was peripheral blood. The receptors come from a woman aged 50 to 65 with COVID-19, enrolled during active disease.

The chain employs TRBV27 and TRBJ1-5, with 7 positions matching TRBD1. Per germline, CDR1 MNHEY and CDR2 SMNVEV (reference sequence). CDR3 length: 15 residues. The junction had 4 bases not matched to a gene; V was cut back by 5 bases and J by 0 bases. CDR3 loop: CASSIYRGSNQPQHF. The CDR3 DNA sequence: TGTGCCAGCAGTATTTACAGGGGTAGCAATCAGCCCCAGCATTTT.

V and J are TRBV5-1 and TRBJ2-1; possibly TRBD1 for D (5 bases). V lost 4 bases and J 6 bases, leaving 14 bases between the germline ends. The CDR3 runs 14 residues. The germline V gene encodes CDR1 SGHRS and CDR2 YFSETQ. CDR3 in DNA: TGCGCCAGCAGCCCGGCAGGGTCTAGCAATGAGCAGTTCTTC. Translation gives CASSPAGSSNEQFF. Full variable domain (rest looked up from reference TRBV5-1 and TRBJ2-1): KAGVTQTPRYLIKTRGQQVTLSCSPISGHRSVSWYQQTPGQGLQFLFEYFSETQRNKGNFPGRFSGRQFSNSRSEMNVSTLELGDSALYLCASSPAGSSNEQFFGPGTRLTVL.

V is TRBV28 and J is TRBJ1-3; TRBD1 aligns across 9 bases. Per germline, CDR1 MDHEN and CDR2 SYDVKM. The V segment lost 6 bases and the J segment 2 bases; nucleotides outside the gene matches: 8. The CDR3 extends over 16 amino acids. This chain's CDR3 is CASRGRRDRAGNTIYF. CDR3 coding DNA: TGTGCCAGCAGGGGGAGGAGGGACAGGGCTGGAAACACCATATATTTT.

The chain is built from TRBV7-2 and TRBJ1-5; the D is unclear. The CDR3 is 13 amino acids. CDR1 and CDR2 from the germline V gene are SGHTA and FQGNSA. V was pared by 6 bases and J by 0 bases, with 6 bases between. The CDR3 is CASRPDSNQPQHF. The CDR3 DNA reads TGTGCCAGCAGACCAGATAGCAATCAGCCCCAGCATTTT.

The J gene is TRBJ2-3, the V gene TRBV6-6; 11 bases agree with TRBD2. Germline V CDR1 and CDR2: MNHNY, SVGAGI (reference sequence). V lost 4 bases to trimming and J lost 6 bases; unmatched junction nucleotides: 3. This CDR3 contains 14 residues. CDR3 in DNA: TGTGCCAGCAGTTCGCCTAGCGGGGGGGATACGCAGTATTTT. Encoded protein: CASSSPSGGDTQYF.

The genes are TRBV19 and TRBJ1-5; TRBD1 might be the D (6 bases). Germline V gives CDR1 LNHDA, CDR2 SQIVND (reference sequence). Trimming took off 4 bases at V and 3 bases at J, with 16 bases between the two ends. This CDR3 contains 16 residues. The CDR3 nucleotides are TGTGCCAGTAGTACCGACTACAGGGCCCTCAATCAGCCCCAGCATTTT. Translated, it gives CASSTDYRALNQPQHF.

The chain employs TRBV7-3 and TRBJ1-5, with TRBD1 identical over 8 bases. The CDR3 is 19 residues long. The ends lost 5 bases at V and 6 bases at J; junction bases unmatched: 21. Germline-derived CDR1 and CDR2 are SGHTA and FQGTGA. CDR3 in DNA: TGTGCCAGCAGCCCTATGGCTAGTCAGGGGGCTTTCGTGGGTCAGCCCCAGCATTTT. This codes for CASSPMASQGAFVGQPQHF. Filled out from reference TRBV7-3 and TRBJ1-5, the complete variable domain reads GAGVSQTPSNKVTEKGKYVELRCDPISGHTALYWYRQSLGQGPEFLIYFQGTGAADDSGLPNDRFFAVRPEGSVSTLKIQRTERGDSAVYLCASSPMASQGAFVGQPQHFGDGTRLSIL.

The V call is TRBV2, the J call TRBJ2-2; D might be TRBD2 (5 bases). The CDR3 loop spans 13 amino acids. V lost 6 bases and J lost 3, with 8 bases in between. Per germline, CDR1 SNHLY and CDR2 FYNNEI. In DNA form, the CDR3 reads TGTGCCAGCAGACGGGGTGACACCGGGGAGCTGTTTTTT. This sequence encodes CASRRGDTGELFF.